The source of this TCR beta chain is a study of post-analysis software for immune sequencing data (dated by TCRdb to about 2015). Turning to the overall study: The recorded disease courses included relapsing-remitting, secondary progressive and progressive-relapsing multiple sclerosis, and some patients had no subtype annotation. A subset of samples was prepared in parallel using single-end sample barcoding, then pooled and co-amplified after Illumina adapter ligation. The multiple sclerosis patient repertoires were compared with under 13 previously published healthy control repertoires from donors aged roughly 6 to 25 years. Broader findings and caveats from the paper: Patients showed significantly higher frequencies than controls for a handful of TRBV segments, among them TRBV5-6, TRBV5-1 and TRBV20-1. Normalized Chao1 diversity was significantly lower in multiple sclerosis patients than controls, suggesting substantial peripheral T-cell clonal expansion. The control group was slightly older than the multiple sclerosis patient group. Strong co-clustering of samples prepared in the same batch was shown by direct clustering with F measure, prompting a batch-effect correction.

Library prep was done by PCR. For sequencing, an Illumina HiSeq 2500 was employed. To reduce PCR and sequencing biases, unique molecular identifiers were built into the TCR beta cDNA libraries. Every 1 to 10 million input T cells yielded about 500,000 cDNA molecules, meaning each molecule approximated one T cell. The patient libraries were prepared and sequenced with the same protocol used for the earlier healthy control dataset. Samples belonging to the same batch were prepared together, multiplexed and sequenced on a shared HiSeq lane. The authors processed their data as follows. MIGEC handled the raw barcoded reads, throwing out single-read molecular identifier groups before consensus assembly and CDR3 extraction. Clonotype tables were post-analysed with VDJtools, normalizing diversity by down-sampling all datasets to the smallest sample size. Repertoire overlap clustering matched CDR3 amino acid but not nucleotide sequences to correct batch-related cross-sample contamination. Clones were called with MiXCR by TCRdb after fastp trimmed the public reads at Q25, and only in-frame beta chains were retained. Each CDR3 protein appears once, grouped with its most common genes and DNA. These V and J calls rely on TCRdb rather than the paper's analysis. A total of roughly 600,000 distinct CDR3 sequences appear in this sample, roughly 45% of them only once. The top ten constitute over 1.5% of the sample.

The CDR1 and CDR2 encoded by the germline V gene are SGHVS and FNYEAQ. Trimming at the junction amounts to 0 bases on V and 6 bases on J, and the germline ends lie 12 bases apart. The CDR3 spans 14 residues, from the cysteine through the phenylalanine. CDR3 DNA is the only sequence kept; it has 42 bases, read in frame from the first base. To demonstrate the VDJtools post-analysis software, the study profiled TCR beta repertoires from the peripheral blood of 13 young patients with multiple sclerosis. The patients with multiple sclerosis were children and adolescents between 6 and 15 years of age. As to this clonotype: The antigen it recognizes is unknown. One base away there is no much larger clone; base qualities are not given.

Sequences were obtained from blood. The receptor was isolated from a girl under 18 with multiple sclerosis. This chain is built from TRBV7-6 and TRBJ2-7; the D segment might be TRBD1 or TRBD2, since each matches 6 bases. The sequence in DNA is TGTGCCAGCAGCTTAGCAGGGGGAGGAGCCGAGCAGTACTTC. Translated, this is CASSLAGGGAEQYF.